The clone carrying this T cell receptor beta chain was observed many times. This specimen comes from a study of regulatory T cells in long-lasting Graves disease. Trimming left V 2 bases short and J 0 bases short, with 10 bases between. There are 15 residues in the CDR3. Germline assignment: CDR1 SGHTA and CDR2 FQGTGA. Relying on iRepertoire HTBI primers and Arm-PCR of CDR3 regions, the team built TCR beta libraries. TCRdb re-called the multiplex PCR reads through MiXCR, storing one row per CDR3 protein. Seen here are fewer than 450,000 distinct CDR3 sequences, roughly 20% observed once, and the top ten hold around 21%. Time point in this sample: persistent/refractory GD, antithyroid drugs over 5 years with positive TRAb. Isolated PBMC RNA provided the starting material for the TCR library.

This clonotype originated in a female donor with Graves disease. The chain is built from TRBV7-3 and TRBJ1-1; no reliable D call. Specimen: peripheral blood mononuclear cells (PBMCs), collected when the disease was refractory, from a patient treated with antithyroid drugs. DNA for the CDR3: TGTGCCAGCAGCTTATTCAGAAGTATGAACACTGAAGCTTTCTTT. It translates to CASSLFRSMNTEAFF. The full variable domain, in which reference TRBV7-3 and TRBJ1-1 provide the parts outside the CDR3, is GAGVSQTPSNKVTEKGKYVELRCDPISGHTALYWYRQSLGQGPEFLIYFQGTGAADDSGLPNDRFFAVRPEGSVSTLKIQRTERGDSAVYLCASSLFRSMNTEAFFGQGTRLTVV.